The T cell receptor beta chain under discussion was sequenced for a study of T cell repertoires in cytomegalovirus infection. Study results and caveats: Identification of carriers of CMV plus the relevant HLA was achieved through cumulative public TCR beta family frequency.

Of note for this clonotype: Its specificity is unknown.

In TCRdb, the reads were re-called with MiXCR into one record per CDR3 protein. This sample has approximately 500,000 distinct CDR3 sequences, with approximately 25% found just once. J was trimmed by 7 bases and V by 1 base; bases with no gene match: 7. The CDR3 sequence is 15 residues long. In germline, CDR1 is MNHNY, CDR2 SVGAGI (reference sequence). Sequenced material: PBMCs. This clonotype originated in a human donor in good health (CMV status not recorded). Some clones in this sample may be carry-over from other donors' samples. The chain has TRBV6-6 and TRBJ1-5, with 7 bases lining up with TRBD1. Written as DNA, the CDR3 is TGTGCCAGCAGTTACTTTCCAGGGGGAGGCCAGCCCCAGCATTTT. Its protein product is CASSYFPGGGQPQHF.